These 25 T cell receptor beta chains originate from one sample sequenced in a study of cytomegalovirus exposure and HLA in healthy donors. PCR primers comprised 60 Vbeta and 13 Jbeta primers. Measured with immunoSEQ multiplex PCR; TCRdb has only the in-frame clones, and not every one. This sample contains fewer than 150,000 clones. Specimen: PBMCs. All receptors come from a man between 18 and 29 years old in good health and CMV-seronegative.

V and J are TRBV15 and TRBJ1-5; perhaps TRBD1 as D (6 bases). From germline, CDR1 is LNHNV and CDR2 YYDKDF (reference sequence). The CDR3 is 17 residues long. Trimming took off 1 base at V and 6 bases at J, with 19 bases between the two ends. DNA of the CDR3: TGTGCCACCAGCAGAGTCCCTACAGGGAGGGCGGGTCAGCCCCAGCATTTT. The encoded protein is CATSRVPTGRAGQPQHF.

The CDR3, as DNA: TGTGCCAGCAGCCTAACAGGGAAAGGAGAGACCCAGTACTTC. Translated, it gives CASSLTGKGETQYF. The rearrangement links TRBV6-5 to TRBJ2-5, with TRBD1 as a possible D gene (6 bases). The CDR3 runs to 14 residues. CDR1 and CDR2 from the germline V gene are MNHEY and SVGAGI. Trimming pared 6 bases from V and 4 bases from J, leaving 15 bases between.

The V and J genes are TRBV7-9 and TRBJ1-4; D not certain. Looked up from germline, CDR1 is SEHNR and CDR2 is FQNEAQ (reference sequence). The CDR3 is 12 amino acids. V lost 4 bases and J lost 5, with 5 bases in between. The CDR3 region is CASSSRNEKLFF. Here the CDR3 DNA reads TGTGCCAGCAGCTCCAGGAATGAAAAACTGTTTTTT.

The DNA of the CDR3 is TGTGCCAGCAGCTCACAGGGGGCAACTAATGAAAAACTGTTTTTT. Translation: CASSSQGATNEKLFF. The V call is TRBV7-9, the J call TRBJ1-4, with 8 positions matching TRBD1. This CDR3 contains 15 residues. Germline values: CDR1 SEHNR, CDR2 FQNEAQ (reference sequence). The V segment lost 4 bases and the J segment 0 bases; nucleotides outside the gene matches: 1.

The rearrangement joins TRBV18 to TRBJ2-1; D might be TRBD2 (6 bases). The CDR3 is 12 amino acids. V lost 3 bases, J lost 14 bases, and 14 bases lay in between. Germline V lookup: CDR1 KGHSH, CDR2 LQKENI. This CDR3 is CASSPAGQGEFF. CDR3 coding DNA: TGTGCCAGCTCACCGGCGGGGCAGGGAGAGTTCTTC.

This rearrangement joins TRBV6-1 to TRBJ2-1, with 7 bases that match TRBD2. CDR3 size: 16 residues. The trim removed 1 base at V and 3 bases at J, leaving 6 bases unmatched. Germline V gives CDR1 MNHNS, CDR2 SASEGT. The DNA for the CDR3 is TGTGCCAGCAGTGAAGGACTAGCCCTAAACTACAATGAGCAGTTCTTC. Encoded protein: CASSEGLALNYNEQFF.

This chain links TRBV11-1 with TRBJ2-3; D gene uncertain. This CDR3 has 13 residues. The V end was cut by 8 bases, the J end by 1 base, with 10 bases between. Germline V gene lookup returns CDR1 SGHAT and CDR2 FQDESV (reference sequence). CDR3 loop: CASVRRGTDTQYF. Written as DNA, the CDR3 is TGTGCCAGCGTCCGTAGAGGCACAGATACGCAGTATTTT.

The chain links TRBV2 to TRBJ2-1; D remains ambiguous. Per the germline V gene, CDR1 is SNHLY and CDR2 is FYNNEI. This CDR3 has 10 residues. V was pared by 7 bases and J by 7 bases, with 5 bases between. The DNA of the CDR3 is TGTGCCAGCACCGGGAATGAGCAGTTCTTC. It yields the protein CASTGNEQFF.

This chain connects TRBV28 to TRBJ1-5, with 8 nucleotides matching TRBD1. The CDR3 consists of 15 residues. Germline V gene sequence: CDR1 MDHEN, CDR2 SYDVKM. Trimming cost V 4 bases and J 6 bases; bases outside gene matches: 8. CDR3 loop: CASSSPDRVGQPQHF. CDR3 DNA sequence: TGTGCCAGCAGTTCCCCGGACAGGGTAGGTCAGCCCCAGCATTTT.

The J gene is TRBJ2-7, the V gene TRBV6-1; D is perhaps TRBD2 (5 bases). The J call may be incorrect, as the DNA end agrees better with TRBJ2-5. CDR3 size: 14 residues. Germline CDR1 MNHNS, CDR2 SASEGT. CDR3 DNA sequence: TGTGCCAGCAGTACGGACCTGGGGAGCAAGACCCAGTACTTC. This translates into CASSTDLGSKTQYF.

This chain connects TRBV27 to TRBJ2-2; 8 bases align to TRBD2. From germline, CDR1 is MNHEY and CDR2 SMNVEV (reference sequence). With 5 bases clipped from V and 6 bases from J, the junction kept 11 bases outside the gene matches. The CDR3 length is 16 residues. The CDR3 region has the DNA TGTGCCAGCAGTCCCCTCGGGACTAGGGGACCCGGGGAGCTGTTTTTT. Residues: CASSPLGTRGPGELFF.

This chain connects TRBV5-1 to TRBJ1-4; TRBD1 might be the D (6 bases). Germline CDR1 reads SGHRS; CDR2 reads YFSETQ. The CDR3 totals 16 residues. Trimming pared 0 bases from V and 3 bases from J, leaving 12 bases between. CDR3 sequence reads: CASSLALGGANEKLFF. The DNA of the CDR3 is TGCGCCAGCAGCTTGGCCCTAGGGGGGGCTAATGAAAAACTGTTTTTT. The whole variable domain, filled in from reference TRBV5-1 and TRBJ1-4, reads KAGVTQTPRYLIKTRGQQVTLSCSPISGHRSVSWYQQTPGQGLQFLFEYFSETQRNKGNFPGRFSGRQFSNSRSEMNVSTLELGDSALYLCASSLALGGANEKLFFGSGTQLSVL.

The V gene is TRBV18, the J gene TRBJ1-5; D is undetermined. Between the trimmed V and J ends, which lost 6 bases and 5 bases, there was a span of 11 bases. Looked up from germline, CDR1 is KGHSH and CDR2 is LQKENI. The CDR3 totals 13 residues. Here the CDR3 reads CASSRTDDQPQHF. CDR3 in DNA: TGTGCCAGCTCCAGGACTGACGATCAGCCCCAGCATTTT.

The V gene is TRBV7-3, the J gene TRBJ2-1; 11 bases fit TRBD1. CDR3 length: 14 residues. In germline, CDR1 is SGHTA, CDR2 FQGTGA. With 3 bases clipped from V and 7 bases from J, the junction kept 2 bases outside the gene matches. The DNA for the CDR3 is TGTGCCAGCAGCTTTGGACAGGGGGCAAATGAGCAGTTCTTC. Amino acid sequence: CASSFGQGANEQFF. Full variable domain (missing parts from reference TRBV7-3 and TRBJ2-1): GAGVSQTPSNKVTEKGKYVELRCDPISGHTALYWYRQSLGQGPEFLIYFQGTGAADDSGLPNDRFFAVRPEGSVSTLKIQRTERGDSAVYLCASSFGQGANEQFFGPGTRLTVL.

V and J are TRBV11-3 and TRBJ2-2; a weak D match, TRBD1 (6 bases). Deletions cut 5 bases from V and 1 base from J, with 8 bases between. This CDR3 is built from 14 residues. Germline loops: CDR1 SGHNT, CDR2 YENEEA. CDR3 region: CASSQGLNTGELFF. DNA for the CDR3: TGTGCCAGCAGCCAGGGGTTGAACACCGGGGAGCTGTTTTTT.

The chain carries TRBV29-1 and TRBJ2-7, with D possibly being TRBD1 (6 bases). V lost 0 bases, J lost 2 bases, and 14 bases lay in between. Germline CDR1 SQVTM, CDR2 ANQGSEA. This CDR3 spans 15 amino acids. The CDR3 here is CSVEDGDKTTYEQYF. The CDR3 DNA follows: TGCAGCGTTGAAGATGGGGACAAGACTACCTACGAGCAGTACTTC.

The chain couples TRBV7-2 to TRBJ2-3; the match to TRBD2 covers 10 bases. This CDR3 contains 16 residues. The trim removed 4 bases at V and 2 bases at J, leaving 6 bases unmatched. Germline V gene data show CDR1 as SGHTA and CDR2 as FQGNSA. CDR3 region: CASSWVGTSATDTQYF. The CDR3 coding sequence is TGTGCCAGCAGCTGGGTCGGGACTAGCGCCACAGATACGCAGTATTTT.

The genes are TRBV7-9 and TRBJ2-7, with 7 bases that match TRBD1. CDR1 and CDR2 (germline): SEHNR, FQNEAQ (reference sequence). The CDR3 runs 13 residues. J gave up 2 bases and V 8 bases, and 6 bases lay outside the gene matches. As DNA, the CDR3 is TGTGCCAGCGACCCGGGACAGCCCTACGAGCAGTACTTC. Residues: CASDPGQPYEQYF.

The chain couples TRBV4-2 to TRBJ1-1, with unresolved D. CDR3 length equals 14 residues. Germline V gives CDR1 LGHNA, CDR2 YNFKEQ. The ends were cut back, 1 base at V and 11 bases at J, with 17 bases in the middle. CDR3 protein: CASSQGGSGSTAFF. For the CDR3, the DNA is TGTGCCAGCAGCCAAGGAGGTAGTGGCTCGACCGCTTTCTTT.

The DNA of the CDR3 is TGTGCCAGCAGGGGAGGGCTAGCGGGACACTCCTACGAGCAGTACTTC. It translates to CASRGGLAGHSYEQYF. The chain is built from TRBV2 and TRBJ2-7, with 9 bases matching TRBD2. The CDR3 covers 16 residues. The V gene's germline CDR1 is SNHLY and CDR2 FYNNEI. Losses at the gene ends were 6 bases for V and 0 bases for J; bases not matched to a gene: 9.

The chain combines TRBV29-1 with TRBJ2-1, with unresolved D. The V gene lost 1 base and the J gene lost 8 bases, with 12 bases spanning the gap. Per germline, CDR1 SQVTM and CDR2 ANQGSEA. The CDR3 runs 13 residues. The CDR3 here is CSVEVGWQDEQFF. In nucleotides, the CDR3 is TGCAGCGTTGAAGTGGGCTGGCAGGATGAGCAGTTCTTC.

V usage is TRBV5-1 and J usage is TRBJ2-7; 11 nucleotides align to TRBD2. The CDR3 extends over 15 amino acids. With 4 bases clipped from V and 4 bases from J, the junction kept 7 bases outside the gene matches. CDR1 is SGHRS and CDR2 is YFSETQ in the germline V gene. CDR3 sequence reads: CASSQTSGRSYEQYF. DNA of the CDR3: TGCGCCAGCAGCCAAACTAGCGGGAGATCTTACGAGCAGTACTTC.

A note on this clone: Other DNA sequences in this specimen translate into the identical CDR3. The rearrangement uses TRBV5-1 and TRBJ2-5; 12 bases match TRBD1. The length of the CDR3 is 17 residues. Germline V CDR1 and CDR2: SGHRS, YFSETQ. After removal of 3 bases from V and 5 bases from J, the junction contained 11 bases not matched to a gene. The DNA for the CDR3 is TGCGCCAGCAGCTCCCGCCGAGGGACAGGGGGCGTTGAGACCCAGTACTTC. It translates to CASSSRRGTGGVETQYF.

CDR3 residues: CASSDQRDMGEQYF. DNA for the CDR3: TGTGCCAGCAGTGATCAGCGGGATATGGGCGAGCAGTACTTC. The chain carries TRBV25-1 and TRBJ2-7; 7 nucleotides align to TRBD2. Germline V gives CDR1 MGHDK, CDR2 SYGVNS. This CDR3 spans 14 amino acids. Unmatched junction bases numbered 8, after V lost 3 bases and J lost 6 bases.

The chain recombines TRBV2 with TRBJ1-5; D perhaps matches TRBD1 (5 bases). Trimming shortened V by 2 bases and J by 7 bases, and 15 bases separated the two germline ends. Germline lookup yields CDR1 SNHLY and CDR2 FYNNEI. The CDR3 spans 15 residues. CDR3 amino acids: CASSETREGWQPQHF. In DNA form, the CDR3 reads TGTGCCAGCAGTGAAACCAGGGAGGGGTGGCAGCCCCAGCATTTT.